This TCR beta chain was captured by sequencing in a study of cytomegalovirus exposure and HLA in healthy donors. Study overall: The study's early data release held about 85 million unique TCRs from HLA-typed donors. Whole-study findings and limits: In vitro assays verified that a few CMV-associated chains recognized CMV antigens specifically.

Remarks on this clone: The antigen is unknown.

Donors likely had unrecorded immune exposures despite being nominally healthy when sampled. This CDR3 spans 15 amino acids. Germline CDR1 is MNHEY and CDR2 is SMNVEV (reference sequence). V lost 6 bases to trimming and J lost 11 bases, with 23 bases between them. Researchers ran the PCR with 60 Vbeta and 13 Jbeta primers. The table came from immunoSEQ multiplex PCR; TCRdb's copy has only in-frame clones and leaves some out. The repertoire has under 100,000 clones, about 76% of them found once; the top ten carry about 3.9%. V is TRBV27 and J is TRBJ1-5; D unclear. Sequenced sample: PBMCs. This TCR was sampled from a woman in her 70s in good health and CMV-seropositive. In nucleotides, the CDR3 is TGTGCCAGCAGGTCCCTCCGGGGAACCCAAGATACCCAGCATTTT. This translates into CASRSLRGTQDTQHF.